This T cell receptor beta chain was sequenced during a study of cytomegalovirus exposure and HLA in healthy donors. The CDR3 covers 15 residues. The germline CDR1 and CDR2 sequences are MNHEY and SVGAGI. The V gene lost 0 bases and the J gene lost 5 bases, with 11 bases spanning the gap. Primers: 60 Vbeta forward and 13 Jbeta reverse. Generated by immunoSEQ multiplex PCR, the TCRdb table keeps only in-frame clones and is missing some. The sample lists around 120,000 clones, 60% to 85% seen once, with 2.5% to 3.5% in the top ten. The specimen sequenced was PBMCs. The TCR comes from a young woman in good health and CMV-seropositive. The chain recombines TRBV6-5 with TRBJ2-1; weak D call: TRBD2 (6 bases). CDR3 residues: CASSYSRGRNNEQFF. CDR3 nucleotide sequence: TGTGCCAGCAGTTACTCGCGGGGTAGAAACAATGAGCAGTTCTTC.